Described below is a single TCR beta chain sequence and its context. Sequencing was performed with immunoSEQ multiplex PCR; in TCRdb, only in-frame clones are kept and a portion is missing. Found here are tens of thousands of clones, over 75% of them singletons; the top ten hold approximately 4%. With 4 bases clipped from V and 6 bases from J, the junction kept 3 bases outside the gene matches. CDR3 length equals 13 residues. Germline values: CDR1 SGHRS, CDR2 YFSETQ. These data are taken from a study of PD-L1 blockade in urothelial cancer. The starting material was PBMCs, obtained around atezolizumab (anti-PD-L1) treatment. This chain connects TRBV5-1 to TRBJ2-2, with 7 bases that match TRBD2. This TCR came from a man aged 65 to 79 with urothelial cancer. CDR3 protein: CASSPGLAGELFF. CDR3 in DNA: TGCGCCAGCAGCCCCGGACTAGCCGGGGAGCTGTTTTTT. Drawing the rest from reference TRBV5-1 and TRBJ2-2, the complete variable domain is KAGVTQTPRYLIKTRGQQVTLSCSPISGHRSVSWYQQTPGQGLQFLFEYFSETQRNKGNFPGRFSGRQFSNSRSEMNVSTLELGDSALYLCASSPGLAGELFFGEGSRLTVL.